These 21 T cell receptor beta chains were sequenced from one sample in a study of patients and donors after allogeneic stem cell transplantation. One entry per CDR3 protein results from TCRdb running MiXCR on the RT-PCR reads. Of roughly 230,000 distinct CDR3 sequences listed, roughly 13% were seen once; the top ten hold 11%. The sequenced sample consisted of blood, either unsorted or a sorted T cell fraction (not recorded which). The receptor set was obtained from a human donor who was either an allogeneic HSCT recipient or a stem cell or donor lymphocyte infusion donor (not recorded which). It is not recorded whose cells these are; they may come from a transplant donor.

The CDR3 DNA reads as TGTGCCATCAGTGGGGACAACTCCTACGAGCAGTACTTC. This gives the protein CAISGDNSYEQYF. The V gene is TRBV10-3, the J gene TRBJ2-7, with D perhaps matching TRBD1 (6 bases). This CDR3 is built from 13 residues. Germline V gene data show CDR1 as ENHRY and CDR2 as SYGVKD. Trimming left V 4 bases short and J 0 bases short, with 7 bases between.

This clonotype has just a few counts. This sequence joins TRBV5-4 and TRBJ2-1; D gene ambiguous. This CDR3 has 16 amino acids. The germline V gene encodes CDR1 SGHNT and CDR2 YYREEE (reference sequence). V was trimmed by 0 bases and J by 8 bases, leaving 18 bases between them. The CDR3 sequence: CASSLDRRPSVDEQFF. CDR3 nucleotide sequence: TGTGCCAGCAGCTTGGATAGGCGTCCGTCCGTCGATGAGCAGTTCTTC.

This chain connects TRBV10-3 to TRBJ1-2, with 7 bases lining up with TRBD1. Trimming removed 3 bases from V and 0 bases from J; junction bases left unmatched: 10. The CDR3 runs to 17 residues. The germline V gene encodes CDR1 ENHRY and CDR2 SYGVKD. The CDR3 here is CAISDRRDSPSNYGYTF. In DNA, the CDR3 is TGTGCCATCAGTGACAGGCGGGACAGCCCCTCTAACTATGGCTACACCTTC.

This clonotype was seen more than once but under ten times. The chain carries TRBV7-2 and TRBJ2-3, with D maybe TRBD2 (5 bases). The germline V gene encodes CDR1 SGHTA and CDR2 FQGNSA. The germline V and J ends were trimmed by 6 bases and 1 base, with 14 bases remaining between them. This CDR3 contains 15 residues. CDR3 protein: CASREAAAGTDTQYF. The CDR3 DNA reads as TGTGCCAGCAGAGAAGCGGCCGCGGGCACAGATACGCAGTATTTT.

This clonotype was picked up many times. This chain joins TRBV19 and TRBJ1-5, with TRBD1 matching over 9 bases. The V gene's germline CDR1 is LNHDA and CDR2 SQIVND (reference sequence). V shed 3 bases, J shed 6 bases, and the junction held 6 bases outside the gene matches. This CDR3 has 15 amino acids. Written as DNA, the CDR3 is TGTGCCAGTAGTATTCCGGGACAGGGTACTCAGCCCCAGCATTTT. Translated: CASSIPGQGTQPQHF.

This clonotype was seen only a few times. The V gene is TRBV3-1, the J gene TRBJ2-5; perhaps D is TRBD1 or TRBD2 (6 bases each). CDR3 length equals 15 residues. From germline, CDR1 is LGHDT and CDR2 YNNKEL (reference sequence). V lost 3 bases, J lost 3 bases, and 14 bases lay in between. In nucleotides, the CDR3 is TGTGCCAGCAGCCATATAGGAGGGGGAAAAGAGACCCAGTACTTC. This sequence encodes CASSHIGGGKETQYF.

V usage is TRBV25-1 and J usage is TRBJ2-7, with unresolved D. Deletions cut 1 base from V and 0 bases from J, with 13 bases between. This CDR3 comprises 16 residues. Per the germline V gene, CDR1 is MGHDK and CDR2 is SYGVNS. Written as DNA, the CDR3 is TGTGCCAGCAGTGAATCTCGTCTCTGGAGCTCCTACGAGCAGTACTTC. Protein product: CASSESRLWSSYEQYF.

This clonotype came up many times. The chain is built from TRBV5-4 and TRBJ2-3; TRBD2 matches 10 bases. V was clipped by 0 bases and J by 2 bases; unmatched bases: 6. CDR1 and CDR2 (germline): SGHNT, YYREEE (reference sequence). This CDR3 has 17 residues. The CDR3 DNA follows: TGTGCCAGCAGCTTGGGCCTAGCGGGAGTCCTCACAGATACGCAGTATTTT. It yields the protein CASSLGLAGVLTDTQYF. Full variable domain (outside the CDR3, taken from reference TRBV5-4 and TRBJ2-3): ETGVTQSPTHLIKTRGQQVTLRCSSQSGHNTVSWYQQALGQGPQFIFQYYREEENGRGNFPPRFSGLQFPNYSSELNVNALELDDSALYLCASSLGLAGVLTDTQYFGPGTRLTVL.

This clonotype was picked up many times. The chain joins TRBV2 to TRBJ2-5, with 7 bases lining up with TRBD2. V was clipped by 7 bases and J by 5 bases; unmatched bases: 7. This CDR3 region has 13 residues. The germline gives CDR1 SNHLY, CDR2 FYNNEI. The CDR3 DNA reads TGTGCCAGCACTACCGGGGGGATGGAGACCCAGTACTTC. It is translated as CASTTGGMETQYF.

This clonotype has a handful of counts. V gene TRBV5-5 combines with J gene TRBJ2-7; D is undetermined. Germline assignment: CDR1 SGHKS and CDR2 YYEKEE (reference sequence). The CDR3 spans 15 residues. Trimming cost V 4 bases and J 0 bases, with 14 bases left between them. CDR3: CASSLTDYYSYEQYF. The CDR3 DNA reads as TGTGCCAGCAGCCTGACCGATTACTACTCCTACGAGCAGTACTTC.

This chain uses TRBV11-2 with TRBJ2-7; D is perhaps TRBD1 or TRBD2 (7 bases each). Germline loops: CDR1 SGHAT, CDR2 FQNNGV. The V end was cut by 2 bases, the J end by 3 bases, with 14 bases between. The CDR3 contains 15 residues. CDR3 loop: CASSLQGERGYEQYF. The CDR3 nucleotides are TGTGCCAGCAGCTTACAGGGGGAGCGGGGCTACGAGCAGTACTTC.

This clonotype was detected ten times or more. The chain recombines TRBV20-1 with TRBJ2-1; D might be TRBD1 (6 bases). The CDR3 contains 14 residues. The germline gives CDR1 DFQATT, CDR2 SNEGSKA (reference sequence). V was trimmed by 6 bases and J by 3 bases, leaving 15 bases between them. In DNA, the CDR3 is TGCAGTGCGGTCCTAGGGGGTATCTACAATGAGCAGTTCTTC. Amino acids: CSAVLGGIYNEQFF.

In this sample, this clonotype turned up many times. The V and J genes are TRBV4-3 and TRBJ2-5, with 8 nucleotides matching TRBD2. The CDR3 has 16 residues. Unmatched junction bases numbered 10, after V lost 0 bases and J lost 7 bases. The V gene's germline CDR1 is LGHNA and CDR2 YSLEER. CDR3 loop: CASSQEIPGLAGTQYF. CDR3 nucleotide sequence: TGCGCCAGCAGCCAAGAAATCCCAGGACTAGCAGGGACCCAGTACTTC.

The J gene is TRBJ1-2, the V gene TRBV3-1; 7 bases map to TRBD1. V lost 1 base and J lost 7; bases outside the gene matches: 9. The CDR3 extends over 15 amino acids. The V gene's germline CDR1 is LGHDT and CDR2 YNNKEL (reference sequence). The CDR3 DNA sequence: TGTGCCAGCAGCCAAGGACAGGGTGGGCGAGGTGGCTACACCTTC. Protein product: CASSQGQGGRGGYTF.

The chain couples TRBV7-9 to TRBJ2-1, with a tentative D call TRBD2 (6 bases). CDR1 and CDR2 (germline): SEHNR, FQNEAQ (reference sequence). The CDR3 totals 15 residues. The germline V and J ends were trimmed by 5 bases and 0 bases, with 11 bases remaining between them. The CDR3 coding sequence is TGTGCCAGCAGCCCCCGCGGGAACTCCTACAATGAGCAGTTCTTC. Translation gives CASSPRGNSYNEQFF.

This clonotype was seen ten or more times. This chain joins TRBV6-2 or TRBV6-3 and TRBJ1-1; tentative D call: TRBD1 (5 bases). Trimming took 4 bases from V and 9 from J, leaving 9 bases between them. Germline V gene data show CDR1 as MNHEY and CDR2 as SVGEGT. This CDR3 contains 11 residues. CDR3 bases: TGTGCCAGCAGTTTGGGGCTCCAAGCTTTCTTT. Its protein is CASSLGLQAFF.

The chain carries TRBV5-1 and TRBJ2-1; 9 nucleotides line up with TRBD2. Germline-derived CDR1 and CDR2 are SGHRS and YFSETQ. The CDR3 sequence is 18 residues long. V lost 4 bases to trimming and J lost 4 bases; unmatched junction nucleotides: 15. The CDR3 reads CASSVQRTSASLYNEQFF. The CDR3 DNA is TGCGCCAGCAGCGTACAAAGGACTAGCGCTTCTCTATACAATGAGCAGTTCTTC.

This clonotype was picked up many times. The CDR3 protein is CSAPRTSGSYEQYF. As DNA, the CDR3 is TGCAGTGCTCCAAGGACTAGCGGATCCTACGAGCAGTACTTC. J is TRBJ2-7 and V is TRBV20-1; 10 nucleotides agree with TRBD2. The V gene's germline CDR1 is DFQATT and CDR2 SNEGSKA (reference sequence). The CDR3 sequence is 14 residues long. Unmatched junction bases numbered 5, after V lost 5 bases and J lost 1 base.

This chain connects TRBV9 to TRBJ2-2; D assignment may be TRBD1 or TRBD2 (5 bases each). Trimming left V 7 bases short and J 0 bases short, with 10 bases between. Germline-derived CDR1 and CDR2 are SGDLS and YYNGEE. This CDR3 has 14 residues. CDR3 amino acids: CASWDGTNTGELFF. CDR3 nucleotide sequence: TGTGCCAGCTGGGACGGCACGAACACCGGGGAGCTGTTTTTT.

This clonotype was observed a few times. The rearrangement uses TRBV30 and TRBJ1-5, with a tentative D call TRBD1 (5 bases). Per germline, CDR1 GTSNPN and CDR2 SVGIG (reference sequence). The CDR3 loop spans 14 amino acids. The V end lost 0 bases, the J end lost 4 bases, and 10 bases lay between the germline ends. The CDR3, as DNA: TGTGCCTGGAGTGTAACCCAGGGAAATCAGCCCCAGCATTTT. It specifies CAWSVTQGNQPQHF.

In its sample, this clonotype was seen many times. The chain recombines TRBV5-1 with TRBJ2-2; 10 nucleotides match TRBD1. Germline trimming cut 4 bases from V and 5 bases from J; bases unmatched to any gene: 5. This CDR3 region has 15 residues. Germline-derived CDR1 and CDR2 are SGHRS and YFSETQ. CDR3 sequence reads: CASSLDRGPTGELFF. The CDR3 DNA reads TGCGCCAGCAGCCTAGACAGGGGGCCTACCGGGGAGCTGTTTTTT.